Each of the 5 T cell receptor beta chains below was sequenced from the same sample in a study of T cells in Graves' hyperthyroidism and ophthalmopathy. RNA transcripts yielded amplified TCR beta CDR3 regions. HTBI primers were used for first-round RT-PCR of the TCR CDR3. TCRdb passed the multiplex PCR reads through MiXCR, listing each CDR3 protein once. The top ten clones hold roughly 80% of a sample with approximately 360,000 distinct CDR3 sequences, approximately 25% of them seen once. The source material was blood. The receptor source for this set is a man aged 45 to 65 with Graves' hyperthyroidism.

This sequence joins TRBV6-1 and TRBJ1-1, with D maybe TRBD1 (5 bases). This CDR3 is 14 amino acids long. In germline, CDR1 is MNHNS, CDR2 SASEGT. The germline V and J ends were trimmed by 2 bases and 7 bases, with 14 bases remaining between them. CDR3 coding DNA: TGTGCCAGCAGTGAATGGGGGGTTTCTAGTGAAGCTTTCTTT. Residues: CASSEWGVSSEAFF.

Comments on this clonotype: A read error may be the cause here, since a much bigger clone is one base away. V usage is TRBV2 and J usage is TRBJ1-1, with D possibly TRBD1 on 5 matching bases. The ends were cut back, 0 bases at V and 7 bases at J, with 12 bases in the middle. From germline, CDR1 is SNHLY and CDR2 FYNNEI. The length of the CDR3 is 14 residues. The CDR3 nucleotides are TGTGCCAGCAGTGAAGCTGTTGGGACTATTGAAGCTTTCTTT. It is translated as CASSEAVGTIEAFF. The entire variable domain, with the rest obtained from reference TRBV2 and TRBJ1-1, is as follows: EPEVTQTPSHQVTQMGQEVILRCVPISNHLYFYWYRQILGQKVEFLVSFYNNEISEKSEIFDDQFSVERPDGSNFTLKIRSTKLEDSAMYFCASSEAVGTIEAFFGQGTRLTVV.

This clonotype showed up just a few times. V usage is TRBV27 and J usage is TRBJ2-3, with D hard to call. From germline, CDR1 is MNHEY and CDR2 SMNVEV (reference sequence). The V and J ends lost 5 bases and 4 bases respectively, with 16 bases between them. The CDR3 extends over 15 amino acids. The CDR3 reads CASSQRVGWADTQYF. The CDR3 bases are TGTGCCAGCAGTCAAAGGGTGGGGTGGGCAGATACGCAGTATTTT.

CDR3 nucleotides: TGCAGCGTTGAAGATGAGACAGGGGAAGCCTACGAGCAGTACTTC. Translating it yields CSVEDETGEAYEQYF. The gene calls are TRBV29-1 and TRBJ2-7; TRBD1 matches at 8 bases. From germline, CDR1 is SQVTM and CDR2 ANQGSEA. V lost 0 bases, J lost 2 bases, and 6 bases stayed unmatched. This CDR3 contains 15 residues.

This clonotype has just one count. The rearrangement links TRBV12-3 or TRBV12-4 to TRBJ2-3; D unresolved. Trimming pared 5 bases from V and 2 bases from J, leaving 8 bases between. CDR3 length: 13 amino acids. CDR3 sequence reads: CASSTQITDTQYF. The CDR3 DNA follows: TGTGCCAGCAGTACCCAGATCACAGATACGCAGTATTTT.